This T cell receptor (beta chain) derives from a study of OX40 agonist ivuxolimab in advanced cancers. As for the study more broadly: The costimulatory receptor OX40 (CD134) was targeted by ivuxolimab, a fully human IgG2 agonistic monoclonal antibody. Intravenous ivuxolimab was administered to patients every 2 weeks at six dose levels: 0.01, 0.1, 0.3, 1.5, 3 and 10 mg/kg. Among the approximately 50 dose-escalation patients, about 20 had hepatocellular carcinoma, roughly 15 melanoma, 9 renal cell carcinoma and 9 head and neck cancer. A male proportion of 70% to 90% and a mean age of roughly 58 years, ranging from about 23 to 90, were recorded for the dose-escalation cohort. Patients were allowed to have had prior anti-PD-1, anti-PD-L1 or anti-CTLA-4 therapy, and around two fifths of the dose-escalation patients had been treated with checkpoint inhibitors. Partial responses occurred in three dose-escalation patients: two with cutaneous melanoma and one with hepatocellular carcinoma. Peripheral TCRbeta sequencing aimed to test whether ivuxolimab altered TCR sequence diversity and caused clonal T-cell expansion. The monotherapy dose-escalation portion (N of about 47 patients) of the phase I ivuxolimab trial is reported in the paper.

Patients with a history of autoimmune disease or receiving systemic immunosuppression were excluded from the trial. In every dose cohort, peripheral blood was drawn for TCR sequencing at baseline, cycle 4 day 1, and cycle 7 day 1. Samples came from an open-label, multicenter, first-in-human phase I dose-escalation trial of ivuxolimab. Adults with locally advanced or metastatic melanoma, renal cell carcinoma, hepatocellular carcinoma or head and neck squamous cell carcinoma were enrolled in the trial. CD4+ and CD8+ T cells were sorted separately from peripheral blood before TCR sequencing. This clone has more than one count but fewer than ten. Its antigen has not been determined. The record has no base qualities; no much larger clone is one base away. Paper-wide results and their limitations: After ivuxolimab, expanded clones were on average more numerous among CD8+ T cells than among CD4+ T cells. In the 0.1-3.0 mg/kg groups, partial responders had among the lowest normalized peripheral clonal expansion, particularly in CD8+ T cells. Low levels of normalized T-cell clonal expansion were also seen in some nonresponding patients. At doses of 0.1 to 3.0 mg/kg, clonal expansion of both CD4+ and CD8+ T cells in blood was seen between baseline and week 6. The antigen specificity of the peripheral T cells that underwent clonal expansion was not determined.

Genomic DNA was isolated from the sorted cells so that the TCRbeta CDR3 region could be sequenced. TCRbeta CDR3 regions were sequenced using the immunoSEQ Assay. Not all clones reach the TCRdb copy of this immuneACCESS table, which keeps in-frame sequences only. Checked studies attribute under half of the gap to unresolved V genes and leave the rest unexplained. The sample records under 75,000 clones, 65% to 85% of which are singletons. The ten largest clones represent more than 0.8% of the sample. The sample was CD4+ or CD8+ T cells sorted from blood, taken in a trial of the OX40 agonist ivuxolimab. The receptor was derived from an adult with an advanced solid tumor such as melanoma, head and neck, liver or kidney cancer.

The CDR3 has the sequence CASSPKTGGGSPLHF. The DNA reads TGCGCCAGCAGCCCAAAGACAGGGGGCGGATCACCCCTCCACTTT. The chain couples TRBV5-1 to TRBJ1-6; 10 central nucleotides agree with TRBD1. The CDR3 covers 15 residues, taking in both the cysteine and the phenylalanine. CDR3 DNA is the only sequence kept; it has 45 bases, read in frame from the first base. Trimming removed 4 bases from V and 10 bases from J; the gene matches leave 8 bases unexplained. CDR1 SGHRS and CDR2 YFSETQ were looked up in the germline V gene.